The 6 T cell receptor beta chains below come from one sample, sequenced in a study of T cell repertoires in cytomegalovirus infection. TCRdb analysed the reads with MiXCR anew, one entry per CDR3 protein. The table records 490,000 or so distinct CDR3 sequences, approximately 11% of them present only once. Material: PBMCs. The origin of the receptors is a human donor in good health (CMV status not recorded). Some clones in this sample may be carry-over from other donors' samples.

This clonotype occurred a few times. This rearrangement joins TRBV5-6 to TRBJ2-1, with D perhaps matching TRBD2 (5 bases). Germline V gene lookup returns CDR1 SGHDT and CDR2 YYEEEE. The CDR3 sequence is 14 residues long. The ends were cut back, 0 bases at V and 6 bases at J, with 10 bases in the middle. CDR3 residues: CASSLGEPGNEQFF. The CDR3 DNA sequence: TGTGCCAGCAGCTTGGGGGAGCCTGGCAATGAGCAGTTCTTC.

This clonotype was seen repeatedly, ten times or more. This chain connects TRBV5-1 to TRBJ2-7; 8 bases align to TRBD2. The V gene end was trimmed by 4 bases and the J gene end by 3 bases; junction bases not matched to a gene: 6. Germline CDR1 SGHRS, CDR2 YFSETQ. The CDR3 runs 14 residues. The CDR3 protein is CASSPRGANYEQYF. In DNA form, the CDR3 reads TGCGCCAGCAGCCCGCGGGGGGCGAACTACGAGCAGTACTTC.

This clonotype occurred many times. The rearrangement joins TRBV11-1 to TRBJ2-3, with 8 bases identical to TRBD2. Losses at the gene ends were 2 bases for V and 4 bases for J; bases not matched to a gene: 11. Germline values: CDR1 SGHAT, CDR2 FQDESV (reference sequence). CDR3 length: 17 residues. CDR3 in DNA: TGTGCCAGCAGCTTAATACCAGCGGGAGATAGTCCAGATACGCAGTATTTT. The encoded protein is CASSLIPAGDSPDTQYF.

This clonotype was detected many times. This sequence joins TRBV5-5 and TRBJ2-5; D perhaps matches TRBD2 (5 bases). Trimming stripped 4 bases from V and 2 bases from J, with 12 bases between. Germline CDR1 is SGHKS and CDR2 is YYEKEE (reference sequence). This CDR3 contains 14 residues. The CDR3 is CASSPRRAQETQYF. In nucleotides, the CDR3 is TGTGCCAGCAGCCCAAGGCGGGCGCAAGAGACCCAGTACTTC.

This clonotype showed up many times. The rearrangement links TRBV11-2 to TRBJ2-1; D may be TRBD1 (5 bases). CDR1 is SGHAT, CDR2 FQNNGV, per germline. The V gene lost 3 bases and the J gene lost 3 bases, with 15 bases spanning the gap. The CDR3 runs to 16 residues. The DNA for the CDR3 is TGTGCCAGCAGCTTTTCGGCTCGGCAGGGCTACAATGAGCAGTTCTTC. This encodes CASSFSARQGYNEQFF.

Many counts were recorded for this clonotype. The CDR3 region is CASSLAYGRQNIQYF. The CDR3 bases are TGTGCCAGCAGCTTAGCCTATGGGCGCCAAAACATTCAGTACTTC. V usage is TRBV7-2 and J usage is TRBJ2-4; no firm D call. This CDR3 has 15 residues. The V gene lost 0 bases and the J gene lost 5 bases, with 11 bases spanning the gap. Germline assignment: CDR1 SGHTA and CDR2 FQGNSA.